These 23 T cell receptor beta chains came from one sample sequenced in a study of T-cell memory formation after mild COVID-19. TCRdb reprocessed the 5' RACE reads via MiXCR and lists one record per CDR3 protein. The sample includes over 450,000 distinct CDR3 sequences, about a fifth of them seen just once. Sequenced material: PBMCs or a T cell subset sorted from them (not recorded which). The source of these receptors is an adult woman who had mild COVID-19 (a few samples of this study predate the infection). Cell type and time point are not known.

This clonotype was observed a handful of times. This chain joins TRBV7-9 and TRBJ1-1; D may be TRBD1 (6 bases). Between the trimmed V and J ends, which lost 0 bases and 11 bases, there was a span of 19 bases. Germline CDR1 reads SEHNR; CDR2 reads FQNEAQ (reference sequence). This CDR3 spans 15 amino acids. CDR3 in amino acids: CASSLAGHRVERAFF. DNA for the CDR3: TGTGCCAGCAGCTTAGCGGGCCACAGGGTCGAGAGGGCTTTCTTT.

This clonotype came up a few times. The rearrangement links TRBV7-3 to TRBJ1-3, with unresolved D. CDR1 SGHTA and CDR2 FQGTGA come from the germline V gene. The CDR3 length is 13 residues. V lost 5 bases and J lost 1, with 6 bases in between. The CDR3 sequence is CASSRGSGNTIYF. CDR3 bases: TGTGCCAGCAGCCGGGGATCTGGAAACACCATATATTTT.

The CDR3, as DNA: TGTGCCAGCAGTTCGGCCCGGGGCAATCAGCCCCAGCATTTT. Its translation: CASSSARGNQPQHF. The rearrangement joins TRBV12-3 or TRBV12-4 to TRBJ1-5; no clear D gene. The CDR3 is 14 amino acids. With 4 bases removed from V and 2 bases from J, the gap between germline ends came to 9 bases.

This clonotype was seen only a few times. The rearrangement uses TRBV3-1 and TRBJ2-1; D is perhaps TRBD1 (6 bases). Trimming removed 2 bases at V and 7 bases at J, with 15 bases between. Germline CDR1 is LGHDT and CDR2 is YNNKEL (reference sequence). This CDR3 has 15 residues. The CDR3 DNA sequence: TGTGCCAGCAGCCAAAGGGGGACCACGAGGAATGAGCAGTTCTTC. It yields the protein CASSQRGTTRNEQFF.

This clonotype was counted a few times. The rearrangement links TRBV12-3 or TRBV12-4 to TRBJ2-1; a weak D match, TRBD2 (7 bases). V was pared by 2 bases and J by 5 bases, with 13 bases between. The CDR3 has 15 amino acids. CDR3 DNA: TGTGCCAGCAGTTTACTCGCGGGGGCACACAATGAGCAGTTCTTC. This translates into CASSLLAGAHNEQFF.

This chain connects TRBV19 to TRBJ2-2; TRBD1 is a possible D gene (5 bases). V shed 7 bases and J shed 1 base, with 13 bases lying between them. In germline, CDR1 is LNHDA, CDR2 SQIVND (reference sequence). The CDR3 extends over 15 amino acids. CDR3 in DNA: TGTGCCAGTAAGGTGACAGACGTGAACACCGGGGAGCTGTTTTTT. Amino acids: CASKVTDVNTGELFF.

The chain uses TRBV14 and TRBJ2-7; 9 bases line up with TRBD2. The V and J ends lost 1 base and 7 bases, in that order; junction bases with no gene match: 8. This CDR3 region has 15 residues. Germline CDR1 and CDR2: SGHDN and FVKESK. In nucleotides, the CDR3 is TGTGCCAGCAGCCAAGGCGGGGGGGTCTTTATGGAGCAGTACTTC. Its translation: CASSQGGGVFMEQYF.

This rearrangement joins TRBV24-1 to TRBJ2-5; unclear D gene. The CDR3 loop spans 14 amino acids. The ends were cut back, 4 bases at V and 4 bases at J, with 12 bases in the middle. Per germline, CDR1 KGHDR and CDR2 SFDVKD. CDR3 sequence: CATSDFDWGETQYF. For the CDR3, the DNA is TGTGCCACCAGTGACTTCGACTGGGGAGAGACCCAGTACTTC.

The chain recombines TRBV15 with TRBJ2-7; TRBD2 might be the D (5 bases). Trimming took off 0 bases at V and 3 bases at J, with 12 bases between the two ends. There are 15 residues in the CDR3. Per germline, CDR1 LNHNV and CDR2 YYDKDF (reference sequence). In DNA, the CDR3 is TGTGCCACCAGCAGAGAACTAGGAGCTTTCTACGAGCAGTACTTC. Its protein product is CATSRELGAFYEQYF.

The chain uses TRBV6-5 and TRBJ2-7; no reliable D call. The germline CDR1 and CDR2 sequences are MNHEY and SVGAGI. Trimming cost V 1 base and J 1 base, with 11 bases left between them. CDR3 length: 15 residues. The CDR3 bases are TGTGCCAGCAGTTACTTTATGGGGTCATCCTACGAGCAGTACTTC. Translation: CASSYFMGSSYEQYF.

V usage is TRBV3-1 and J usage is TRBJ1-1; no reliable D call. The CDR3 sequence is 15 residues long. From germline, CDR1 is LGHDT and CDR2 YNNKEL (reference sequence). V dropped 0 bases and J dropped 7 bases, with 15 bases sitting between them. The CDR3 protein is CASSQEFFAGNEAFF. Written as DNA, the CDR3 is TGTGCCAGCAGCCAAGAGTTCTTCGCTGGGAATGAAGCTTTCTTT.

The chain links TRBV29-1 to TRBJ2-3, with a possible D match to TRBD1 (6 bases). Germline V gene data show CDR1 as SQVTM and CDR2 as ANQGSEA. The CDR3 extends over 13 amino acids. The V end was cut by 1 base, the J end by 4 bases, with 9 bases between. CDR3 in DNA: TGCAGCGTTGAAGGGGGGCGGTCAGATACGCAGTATTTT. This translates into CSVEGGRSDTQYF.

The chain recombines TRBV30 with TRBJ2-7; D is undetermined. Trimming shortened V by 6 bases and J by 1 base, and 16 bases separated the two germline ends. The CDR3 spans 14 residues. The germline CDR1 and CDR2 sequences are GTSNPN and SVGIG (reference sequence). This CDR3 is CACIAVGSSYEQYF. In nucleotides, the CDR3 is TGTGCCTGCATAGCCGTAGGGTCATCCTACGAGCAGTACTTC.

This chain uses TRBV5-5 with TRBJ2-3; tentatively, D is TRBD1 or TRBD2 (5 bases each). This CDR3 is built from 15 residues. Trimming left V 4 bases short and J 2 bases short, with 14 bases between. Germline CDR1 is SGHKS and CDR2 is YYEKEE (reference sequence). The CDR3 loop is CASSQPGPHTDTQYF. CDR3 sequence (DNA): TGTGCCAGCAGCCAACCGGGACCCCACACAGATACGCAGTATTTT. The whole variable domain, remainder taken from reference TRBV5-5 and TRBJ2-3, is DAGVTQSPTHLIKTRGQQVTLRCSPISGHKSVSWYQQVLGQGPQFIFQYYEKEERGRGNFPDRFSARQFPNYSSELNVNALLLGDSALYLCASSQPGPHTDTQYFGPGTRLTVL.

As DNA, the CDR3 is TGCGCCAGCAGCTTGGAGGGACAGGGGGTGGTGAACACTGAAGCTTTCTTT. Residues: CASSLEGQGVVNTEAFF. The chain uses TRBV5-1 and TRBJ1-1, with TRBD1 identical over 11 bases. The CDR3 contains 17 residues. Germline CDR1 is SGHRS and CDR2 is YFSETQ. V dropped 0 bases and J dropped 0; count of bases not matched to a gene: 4.

This clonotype was found a few times. V is TRBV5-4 and J is TRBJ2-7, with 9 bases identical to TRBD1. The CDR3 loop spans 14 amino acids. J lost 6 bases, V lost 0 bases, and 4 bases had no gene match. Germline V CDR1 and CDR2: SGHNT, YYREEE (reference sequence). In DNA, the CDR3 is TGTGCCAGCAGCTTGGGACAGGGGGTGAGCGAGCAGTACTTC. It translates to CASSLGQGVSEQYF.

Worth noting for this clonotype: Its ends do not fully match the called genes, so a read error is possible. The genes are TRBV5-1 and TRBJ2-2; the match to TRBD1 covers 7 bases. The CDR3 is 15 residues long. Germline V gene lookup returns CDR1 SGHRS and CDR2 YFSETQ. The CDR3 is CASSLKGAYTGELFF. In DNA, the CDR3 is TGCGCCAGCAGCCTGAAGGGGGCGTACACCGGTGAGCTGTTTTTT.

This clonotype was counted only a few times. This chain links TRBV24-1 with TRBJ1-2; D not certain. This CDR3 comprises 14 residues. V dropped 7 bases and J dropped 3 bases, with 14 bases sitting between them. The V gene's germline CDR1 is KGHDR and CDR2 SFDVKD. The CDR3 is CATRGDGVDYGYTF. The CDR3 DNA sequence: TGTGCCACCAGGGGCGATGGGGTCGACTATGGCTACACCTTC.

Here the CDR3 reads CASSSTGGSTDTQYF. In DNA form, the CDR3 reads TGTGCCAGCAGCTCCACGGGAGGGAGCACAGATACGCAGTATTTT. The chain couples TRBV7-3 to TRBJ2-3, with 8 bases fitting TRBD2. The CDR3 contains 15 residues. Germline V gene lookup returns CDR1 SGHTA and CDR2 FQGTGA. The ends lost 4 bases at V and 0 bases at J; junction bases unmatched: 3. The full variable domain, with the rest looked up from reference TRBV7-3 and TRBJ2-3, is GAGVSQTPSNKVTEKGKYVELRCDPISGHTALYWYRQSLGQGPEFLIYFQGTGAADDSGLPNDRFFAVRPEGSVSTLKIQRTERGDSAVYLCASSSTGGSTDTQYFGPGTRLTVL.

The chain links TRBV29-1 to TRBJ2-3; 8 bases line up with TRBD2. The CDR3 extends over 14 amino acids. J gave up 6 bases and V 7 bases, and 12 bases lay outside the gene matches. Germline V gene data show CDR1 as SQVTM and CDR2 as ANQGSEA. The CDR3 sequence is CSANPPGGRDTQYF. In DNA form, the CDR3 reads TGCAGCGCGAATCCTCCGGGGGGGCGGGATACGCAGTATTTT.

This chain connects TRBV12-3 or TRBV12-4 to TRBJ2-7; 16 bases match TRBD2. With V trimmed by 5 bases and J by 0 bases, 7 bases remained unmatched. This CDR3 comprises 18 residues. CDR3 sequence (DNA): TGTGCCAGCAGTAAGGGACTAGCGGGGGGGCGGTCCTCCTACGAGCAGTACTTC. This sequence encodes CASSKGLAGGRSSYEQYF.

This clonotype was picked up a small number of times. This sequence joins TRBV3-1 and TRBJ2-1; 9 nucleotides align to TRBD2. V gave up 4 bases and J gave up 2 bases; unmatched junction bases: 3. The length of the CDR3 is 15 residues. CDR1 is LGHDT and CDR2 is YNNKEL in the germline V gene (reference sequence). The DNA of the CDR3 is TGTGCCAGCAGCCGCGGGGGGGCCACCTACAATGAGCAGTTCTTC. This encodes CASSRGGATYNEQFF.

This clonotype was found a few times. The chain couples TRBV29-1 to TRBJ2-7, with D perhaps assigned TRBD1 or TRBD2 (5 bases each). Germline assignment: CDR1 SQVTM and CDR2 ANQGSEA. This CDR3 is built from 14 residues. V was trimmed by 6 bases and J by 2 bases, leaving 17 bases between them. The CDR3: CSVPIEGTPYEQYF. CDR3 nucleotides: TGCAGCGTCCCCATCGAGGGGACCCCCTACGAGCAGTACTTC.